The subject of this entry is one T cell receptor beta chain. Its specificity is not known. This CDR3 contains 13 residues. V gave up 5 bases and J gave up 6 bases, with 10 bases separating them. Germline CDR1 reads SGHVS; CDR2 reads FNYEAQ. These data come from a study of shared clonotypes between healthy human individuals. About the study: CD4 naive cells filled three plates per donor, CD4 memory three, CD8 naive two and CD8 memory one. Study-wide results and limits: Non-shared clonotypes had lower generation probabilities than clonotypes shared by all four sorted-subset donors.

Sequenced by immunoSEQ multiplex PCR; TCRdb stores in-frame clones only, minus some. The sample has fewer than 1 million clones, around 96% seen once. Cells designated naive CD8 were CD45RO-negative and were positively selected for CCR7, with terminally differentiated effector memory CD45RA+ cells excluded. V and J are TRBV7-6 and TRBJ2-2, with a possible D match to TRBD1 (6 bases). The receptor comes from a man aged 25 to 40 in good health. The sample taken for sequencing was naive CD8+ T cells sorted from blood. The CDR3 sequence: CASSPRTAGELFF. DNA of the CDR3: TGTGCCAGCAGCCCCCGGACAGCCGGGGAGCTGTTTTTT.